These 25 T cell receptor beta chains were all obtained from the same sample, sequenced in a study of T-cell memory formation after mild COVID-19. In TCRdb, the 5' RACE reads were re-called with MiXCR into one record per CDR3 protein. This repertoire shows about 170,000 distinct CDR3 sequences, roughly 13% found once; its top ten account for about 3.6%. Sequenced material: PBMCs or a T cell subset sorted from them (not recorded which). These receptor sequences come from a man aged 18 to 30 who had mild COVID-19 (a few samples of this study predate the infection). Cell type and time point are not known.

This clonotype was seen ten or more times. This chain links TRBV7-3 with TRBJ2-1; D is possibly TRBD1 (5 bases). V gave up 6 bases and J gave up 9 bases, with 21 bases separating them. CDR1 SGHTA and CDR2 FQGTGA come from the germline V gene. The CDR3 is 15 amino acids. The CDR3 bases are TGTGCCAGCAGGAAAGACTGGGGCCCTAGGGGTGAGCAGTTCTTC. Translated, it gives CASRKDWGPRGEQFF.

The chain uses TRBV6-5 and TRBJ2-1, with D possibly being TRBD2 (5 bases). This CDR3 is 13 amino acids long. Germline-derived CDR1 and CDR2 are MNHEY and SVGAGI. V was cut by 0 bases and J by 9 bases, with 9 bases left in between. The chain's CDR3 is CASSYSYGVEQFF. The CDR3 nucleotides are TGTGCCAGCAGTTACTCGTACGGGGTTGAGCAGTTCTTC.

This rearrangement joins TRBV5-1 to TRBJ2-2; 11 bases agree with TRBD1. There are 19 residues in the CDR3. The ends lost 4 bases at V and 4 bases at J; junction bases unmatched: 15. The germline V gene encodes CDR1 SGHRS and CDR2 YFSETQ. CDR3 bases: TGCGCCAGCAGCCCTAACCCGGACAGGGGGCTAGGCGGCACCGGGGAGCTGTTTTTT. It yields the protein CASSPNPDRGLGGTGELFF.

The chain uses TRBV4-1 and TRBJ1-2; TRBD1 matches 10 bases. The V gene's germline CDR1 is MGHRA and CDR2 YSYEKL. The CDR3 extends over 15 amino acids. Trimming at V came to 1 base and at J to 6 bases, leaving 5 bases not matched to a gene. CDR3 region: CASSQARQGADGYTF. The CDR3 nucleotides read TGCGCCAGCAGCCAAGCACGACAGGGGGCAGATGGCTACACCTTC.

This clonotype was recorded a few times. The chain couples TRBV10-3 to TRBJ2-7; D ambiguous. CDR1 is ENHRY, CDR2 SYGVKD, per germline. This CDR3 is built from 14 residues. V was cut by 0 bases and J by 3 bases, with 9 bases left in between. CDR3 amino acids: CAISESGSIYEQYF. CDR3 bases: TGTGCCATCAGTGAGTCGGGCTCGATCTACGAGCAGTACTTC.

This clonotype has a handful of counts. The J gene is TRBJ2-3, the V gene TRBV7-2, with TRBD2 identical over 15 bases. Trimming took 5 bases from V and 6 from J; bases not matched to a gene: 6. Germline V gives CDR1 SGHTA, CDR2 FQGNSA. The CDR3 has 16 residues. The CDR3 loop is CASSVGLAGGGDTQYF. For the CDR3, the DNA is TGTGCCAGCAGCGTGGGACTAGCGGGGGGTGGGGATACGCAGTATTTT. Supplemented by reference TRBV7-2 and TRBJ2-3, the full variable domain reads GAGVSQSPSNKVTEKGKDVELRCDPISGHTALYWYRQSLGQGLEFLIYFQGNSAPDKSGLPSDRFSAERTGGSVSTLTIQRTQQEDSAVYLCASSVGLAGGGDTQYFGPGTRLTVL.

This clonotype was observed a few times. The gene calls are TRBV5-1 and TRBJ1-4; D is possibly TRBD1 (5 bases). This CDR3 has 14 residues. Germline V gene lookup returns CDR1 SGHRS and CDR2 YFSETQ. Trimming took 4 bases from V and 5 from J, leaving 12 bases between them. The CDR3 region is CASSGNGANEKLFF. Here the CDR3 DNA reads TGCGCCAGCAGCGGAAACGGGGCAAATGAAAAACTGTTTTTT.

This clonotype showed up many times. The V call is TRBV5-1, the J call TRBJ2-5, with D possibly being TRBD2 (5 bases). The germline V gene has CDR1 SGHRS and CDR2 YFSETQ. Deletions cut 2 bases from V and 2 bases from J, with 10 bases between. This CDR3 is built from 14 residues. The CDR3 nucleotides are TGCGCCAGCAGCTTCGGACTCCCTCAAGAGACCCAGTACTTC. This codes for CASSFGLPQETQYF.

The CDR3 DNA reads TGTGCCAGCAAACGTGACAGGAGCTCCTACGAGCAGTACTTC. Translated, it gives CASKRDRSSYEQYF. V usage is TRBV12-3 or TRBV12-4 and J usage is TRBJ2-7, with D possibly matching TRBD1 (6 bases). Trimming cost V 7 bases and J 0 bases, with 13 bases left between them. The CDR3 runs 14 residues.

This clonotype appeared a few times. V gene TRBV9 combines with J gene TRBJ2-7; D is possibly TRBD1 (5 bases). The CDR3 contains 13 residues. Germline V gene sequence: CDR1 SGDLS, CDR2 YYNGEE. V lost 4 bases, J lost 3 bases, and 11 bases lay in between. The CDR3 DNA reads as TGTGCCAGCAGCTTGGGGCCGTTCTACGAGCAGTACTTC. As protein: CASSLGPFYEQYF.

In this sample, this clonotype turned up a few times. The chain couples TRBV7-9 to TRBJ2-3, with D possibly being TRBD2 (6 bases). This CDR3 is 14 amino acids long. V lost 8 bases to trimming and J lost 2 bases, with 14 bases between them. Germline assignment: CDR1 SEHNR and CDR2 FQNEAQ (reference sequence). The CDR3 bases are TGTGCCAGCGGCTCGACTAGGGTCACAGATACGCAGTATTTT. Translation: CASGSTRVTDTQYF. The full variable domain, with the rest looked up from reference TRBV7-9 and TRBJ2-3, is DTGVSQNPRHKITKRGQNVTFRCDPISEHNRLYWYRQTLGQGPEFLTYFQNEAQLEKSRLLSDRFSAERPKGSFSTLEIQRTEQGDSAMYLCASGSTRVTDTQYFGPGTRLTVL.

The chain couples TRBV4-3 to TRBJ2-3; D not certain. Trimming removed 5 bases from V and 5 bases from J, with 14 bases in between. The CDR3 runs to 14 residues. The germline gives CDR1 LGHNA, CDR2 YSLEER. The CDR3 coding sequence is TGCGCCAGCAGCACCCGGGTTAACAGAGATACGCAGTATTTT. This encodes CASSTRVNRDTQYF.

This clonotype turned up a few times. This rearrangement joins TRBV28 to TRBJ2-5; tentative D call: TRBD1 (6 bases). Germline-derived CDR1 and CDR2 are MDHEN and SYDVKM. Deletions cut 6 bases from V and 5 bases from J, with 16 bases between. The CDR3 runs to 14 residues. CDR3 sequence reads: CASRLSRGFETQYF. The CDR3, as DNA: TGTGCCAGCAGACTGTCAAGGGGGTTCGAGACCCAGTACTTC.

This rearrangement joins TRBV3-1 to TRBJ1-2, with 9 bases identical to TRBD1. CDR3 length equals 15 residues. Germline V gives CDR1 LGHDT, CDR2 YNNKEL (reference sequence). The trim removed 3 bases at V and 3 bases at J, leaving 5 bases unmatched. This chain's CDR3 is CASSQLGQGDYGYTF. In DNA, the CDR3 is TGTGCCAGCAGCCAGCTGGGACAGGGAGACTATGGCTACACCTTC.

This clonotype was detected many times. The rearrangement joins TRBV7-2 to TRBJ2-7, with D maybe TRBD2 (5 bases). Looked up from germline, CDR1 is SGHTA and CDR2 is FQGNSA. V was cut by 2 bases and J by 2 bases, with 7 bases left in between. This CDR3 is 13 amino acids long. The CDR3 DNA is TGTGCCAGCAGCTTACGAGGGACCTACGAGCAGTACGTC. Translating it yields CASSLRGTYEQYV.

This clonotype was counted ten times or more. V and J are TRBV7-6 and TRBJ2-3; D is perhaps TRBD1 or TRBD2 (5 bases each). The CDR3 consists of 16 residues. V was trimmed by 4 bases and J by 1 base, leaving 15 bases between them. The V gene's germline CDR1 is SGHVS and CDR2 FNYEAQ. CDR3 DNA: TGTGCCAGCAGCTCCGGACCGGGGCCCGGCACAGATACGCAGTATTTT. This translates into CASSSGPGPGTDTQYF.

V gene TRBV20-1 combines with J gene TRBJ2-2; 13 bases match TRBD2. This CDR3 comprises 16 residues. Germline CDR1 reads DFQATT; CDR2 reads SNEGSKA (reference sequence). Trimming removed 6 bases from V and 3 bases from J; junction bases left unmatched: 7. The DNA of the CDR3 is TGCAGTGCCACGGGACTAGCGGGGAAAGACACCGGGGAGCTGTTTTTT. Protein product: CSATGLAGKDTGELFF.

This clonotype was counted between two and nine times. The chain joins TRBV28 to TRBJ2-7; perhaps TRBD1 as D (6 bases). Trimming removed 4 bases at V and 4 bases at J, with 17 bases between. The CDR3 covers 15 residues. From germline, CDR1 is MDHEN and CDR2 SYDVKM. CDR3 in amino acids: CASSSTGLQGYEQYV. CDR3 in DNA: TGTGCCAGCAGTTCGACCGGGCTACAGGGTTACGAGCAGTACGTC.

The chain employs TRBV5-1 and TRBJ2-3, with 10 bases aligning to TRBD2. Germline trimming cut 3 bases from V and 7 bases from J; bases unmatched to any gene: 8. CDR3 size: 15 residues. Germline V gives CDR1 SGHRS, CDR2 YFSETQ. In nucleotides, the CDR3 is TGCGCCAGCAGCTCATTAGCGGGGGGCCAGTATACGCAGTATTTT. Residues: CASSSLAGGQYTQYF.

The table lists this clonotype with many counts. V and J are TRBV18 and TRBJ1-3; no definite D call. Germline V CDR1 and CDR2: KGHSH, LQKENI. The CDR3 covers 14 residues. V was pared by 2 bases and J by 3 bases, with 8 bases between. The CDR3 DNA reads TGTGCCAGCTCACCAACGGGATTTGGAAACACCATATATTTT. Amino acid sequence: CASSPTGFGNTIYF.

This clonotype was recorded at least ten times. The CDR3 loop reads CASSLALIAGFSYNEQFF. The DNA for the CDR3 is TGTGCCAGCAGCTTAGCGCTTATAGCGGGGTTCTCCTACAATGAGCAGTTCTTC. The gene calls are TRBV7-8 and TRBJ2-1, with 8 positions matching TRBD2. The CDR3 length is 18 residues. Germline loops: CDR1 SGHVS, CDR2 FQNEAQ. The J segment lost 0 bases and the V segment lost 0 bases, leaving 7 bases of the junction unmatched.

This clonotype appeared a few times. V is TRBV6-5 and J is TRBJ1-2; D might be TRBD1 (6 bases). The CDR3 is 12 amino acids. V lost 8 bases to trimming and J lost 3 bases, with 10 bases between them. CDR1 and CDR2 from the germline V gene are MNHEY and SVGAGI. CDR3 DNA sequence: TGTGCCAGCGGGGACAAGTACTATGGCTACACCTTC. This codes for CASGDKYYGYTF.

This clonotype has more than one count but fewer than ten. This chain links TRBV30 with TRBJ2-4; maybe TRBD1 (6 bases). This CDR3 comprises 13 residues. The germline gives CDR1 GTSNPN, CDR2 SVGIG (reference sequence). With 2 bases removed from V and 6 bases from J, the gap between germline ends came to 11 bases. The CDR3 loop reads CAWSKARGNIQYF. DNA for the CDR3: TGTGCCTGGAGTAAGGCCAGGGGAAACATTCAGTACTTC.

The chain employs TRBV6-2 or TRBV6-3 and TRBJ2-6; D call uncertain. CDR3 size: 15 residues. Germline V lookup: CDR1 MNHEY, CDR2 SVGEGT. The V end was cut by 6 bases, the J end by 0 bases, with 9 bases between. The CDR3: CASRDGTSGANVLTF. For the CDR3, the DNA is TGTGCCAGCAGGGACGGTACCTCTGGGGCCAACGTCCTGACTTTC.

This clonotype was found a few times. This chain uses TRBV7-2 with TRBJ2-1; 7 bases fit TRBD2. J was trimmed by 1 base and V by 5 bases; bases with no gene match: 5. CDR1 SGHTA and CDR2 FQGNSA come from the germline V gene. The CDR3 loop spans 15 amino acids. CDR3 coding DNA: TGTGCCAGCAGCGTTAGCGGGCCATCCTACAATGAGCAGTTCTTC. Protein sequence: CASSVSGPSYNEQFF.